The rows below give T cell receptor beta chains drawn from one sample of a study of blood T cells in healthy people across ages. MiXCR was run by TCRdb on the 5' RACE reads, yielding one entry per CDR3 protein. Here the sample spans around 500,000 distinct CDR3 sequences, around 48% being singletons. The sequencing sample was made of blood. The receptors stem from an older man in good health. Both conserved end residues are part of each CDR3. D genes are given only for firm matches. For some rows the clone size is stated as once, few or many, or as a class when expanded; others skip it.

TRBV7-9	NA	TRBJ2-3	TRBD2	TGTGCCAGCAGCTTAGGGGTGAGCGGGGCAGATACGCAGTATTTT	CASSLGVSGADTQYF
TRBV20-1	many	TRBJ2-3	NA	TGCAGTGCTAGCCGTCGCACAGATACGCAGTATTTT	CSASRRTDTQYF
TRBV20-1	NA	TRBJ2-1	NA	TGCAGTGCTAGAGAGGCCGGGGGCTCCTACAATGAGCAGTTCTTC	CSAREAGGSYNEQFF
TRBV7-2	many	TRBJ2-3	NA	TGTGCCAGCAGCAGGGGACTGACAGATACGCAGTATTTT	CASSRGLTDTQYF
TRBV7-2	NA	TRBJ2-7	NA	TGTGCCAGCAGCTTAGTTTTCGGCGACTACGAGCAGTACTTC	CASSLVFGDYEQYF
TRBV9	NA	TRBJ1-2	NA	TGTGCCAGCAGCCCACAGACAGTAAACTATGGCTACACCTTC	CASSPQTVNYGYTF
TRBV7-9	NA	TRBJ2-5	NA	TGTGCCAGCAGCTTAGCGGGGGGCGGGGCAGAGACCCAGTACTTC	CASSLAGGGAETQYF
TRBV6-6	NA	TRBJ1-2	TRBD1	TGTGCCAGCAGTGACGACAGGGGAAATGGCTACACCTTC	CASSDDRGNGYTF
TRBV7-9	many	TRBJ2-7	NA	TGTGCCAGCAGCTTAGCACTAGCCCCCTACGAGCAGTACTTC	CASSLALAPYEQYF
TRBV20-1	NA	TRBJ1-6	NA	TGCAGTGCGGAACCTATCAGACCCTCACCCCTCCACTTT	CSAEPIRPSPLHF
TRBV24-1	NA	TRBJ1-1	NA	TGTGCCACCAGTGATGGGGCCGAGATGAACACTGAAGCTTTCTTT	CATSDGAEMNTEAFF
TRBV7-2	NA	TRBJ2-5	NA	TGTGCCAGCAGCTTAGAAGTCCGGGAGACCCAGTACTTC	CASSLEVRETQYF
TRBV4-3	NA	TRBJ2-3	TRBD2	TGCGCCAGCAGCCAGGGCGGGGTAGCGGGAGGCGATGCGCAGTATTTT	CASSQGGVAGGDAQYF
TRBV6-6	many	TRBJ2-1	TRBD2	TGTGCCAGCAGAGCAACTAGCGGGGGTTACAATGAGCAGTTCTTC	CASRATSGGYNEQFF
TRBV9	few	TRBJ2-1	TRBD2	TGTGCCAGCAGCGCAAGCGGGAGTTTCTGGTCTGAGCAGTTCTTC	CASSASGSFWSEQFF
TRBV12-3/TRBV12-4	NA	TRBJ2-3	TRBD2	TGTGCCAGCAGGCTTAGTGCGGGAGTAACAGATACGCAGTATTTT	CASRLSAGVTDTQYF
TRBV7-2	few	TRBJ1-4	NA	TGTGCCAGCAGCTTATCACAGGGCGCTAATGAAAAACTGTTTTTT	CASSLSQGANEKLFF
TRBV12-3/TRBV12-4	once	TRBJ2-5	TRBD2	TGTGTCAGCAGTTTTAAACTAGCGGGAGGAGAGACCCAGTACTTC	CVSSFKLAGGETQYF
TRBV27	NA	TRBJ2-7	TRBD1	TGTGCCAGCAGTGGACAGGGTGGCGAGCAGTACTTC	CASSGQGGEQYF
TRBV12-3/TRBV12-4	few	TRBJ1-1	NA	TGTGCCAGCAGTACAGGATACAACACTGAAGCTTTCTTT	CASSTGYNTEAFF
TRBV29-1	NA	TRBJ2-7	TRBD2	TGCAGCGTTGACCTGACTAGCGGCACCTACAATGAGCAGTACTTC	CSVDLTSGTYNEQYF
TRBV20-1	NA	TRBJ2-5	TRBD2	TGCAGTGCTATTAGCGGGGCCGGGACCCAGTACTTC	CSAISGAGTQYF
TRBV20-1	NA	TRBJ2-4	TRBD2	TGCAGTGCTAGAGATATTGGGGCTAGCGGGAGGGAGCAGTACTTC	CSARDIGASGREQYF
TRBV5-4	NA	TRBJ2-3	TRBD2	TGTGCCAGCAGCTTGGGAATCCGACTAGCGGCTGGGGATACGCAGTATTTT	CASSLGIRLAAGDTQYF
TRBV7-9	few	TRBJ1-2	NA	TGTGCCAGCAGCTTTAGTGGGGAGGGCTACACCTTC	CASSFSGEGYTF
TRBV7-2	NA	TRBJ2-3	NA	TGTGCCAGCAGCTTTCTAATGGGGAGCACAGATACGCAGTATTTT	CASSFLMGSTDTQYF
TRBV7-9	few	TRBJ2-1	TRBD2	TGTGCCAGCAGCCGCTGGGGAGCGGGAGAGGAGGATGAGCAGTTCTTC	CASSRWGAGEEDEQFF
TRBV5-1	NA	TRBJ2-1	TRBD2	TGCGCCAGCAGCCCGGGACTAGCGGGGGGGCTGCGCAGCAATGAGCAGTTCTTC	CASSPGLAGGLRSNEQFF
TRBV4-3	few	TRBJ2-7	TRBD1	TGCGCCAGCAGTTACGATTCGGACAGGCCTGCCTACGAGCAGTACTTC	CASSYDSDRPAYEQYF
TRBV10-3	few	TRBJ1-4	NA	TGTGCCATCAGCCCCGACAGAGGGGACGAAAAACTGTTTTTT	CAISPDRGDEKLFF
TRBV20-1	NA	TRBJ2-5	TRBD2	TGCAGTGCTAGAGATGATCGAGCGGGGGAAATGGGGACCCAGTACTTC	CSARDDRAGEMGTQYF
TRBV20-1	few	TRBJ1-2	TRBD1	TGCAGTGCTACGCCCGGGACAGCTAGGTATGGCTACACCTTC	CSATPGTARYGYTF
TRBV20-1	NA	TRBJ2-3	TRBD1	TGCAGTGCGCCCGGGACAGGGAACGGGGATACGCAGTATTTT	CSAPGTGNGDTQYF
TRBV7-2	once	TRBJ2-7	TRBD2	TGTGCCAGCAGCCGTCACCCCGGGACTAGGAACTACGAGCAGTACTTC	CASSRHPGTRNYEQYF
TRBV2	NA	TRBJ2-5	NA	TGTGCCAGCAGACTGGCAAACCAAGAGACCCAGTACTTC	CASRLANQETQYF
TRBV29-1	NA	TRBJ2-3	TRBD2	TGCAGCGCGGAACCGGGAGGGCCCGGTAGCACAGATACGCAGTATTTT	CSAEPGGPGSTDTQYF
TRBV12-3/TRBV12-4	few	TRBJ2-1	TRBD1	TGTGCCACCGGACAGGGGGGCAATGAGCAGTTCTTC	CATGQGGNEQFF
TRBV10-3	many	TRBJ1-2	NA	TGTGCCATCAGTGAGTCTCAGGGGTTCGGTGGCTACACCTTC	CAISESQGFGGYTF
TRBV4-1	NA	TRBJ2-7	NA	TGCGCCAGCAGCCAAGATAAACAGGAGGTCTGCGAGCAGTACTTC	CASSQDKQEVCEQYF
TRBV5-1	NA	TRBJ2-1	NA	TGCGCCAGCAGCCCGGTCCTTACCCTCTACAATGAGCAGTTCTTC	CASSPVLTLYNEQFF
TRBV25-1	NA	TRBJ1-2	TRBD1	TGTGCCTGCGGGACAGGAAACTATGGCTACACCTTC	CACGTGNYGYTF
TRBV3-1	few	TRBJ2-1	NA	TGTGCCAGCAGCCAAGATCTCAGGACTTCGAAGTTCTTC	CASSQDLRTSKFF
TRBV24-1	once	TRBJ1-5	TRBD1	TGTGCCACCAGTGATGGGGGGACAGGGACCCGTAATCAGCCCCAGCATTTT	CATSDGGTGTRNQPQHF
TRBV7-2	NA	TRBJ2-5	TRBD1	TGTGCCAGCAGCTTTGGGAATAGGGGGCGAGGAGAGACCCAGTACTTC	CASSFGNRGRGETQYF
TRBV4-3	NA	TRBJ1-6	TRBD1	TGCGCCAGCAGCGCGCCAGTACAGGGGAGGAATTCACCCCTCCACTTT	CASSAPVQGRNSPLHF
TRBV12-3/TRBV12-4	NA	TRBJ2-7	NA	TGTGCCAGCAGCAGGGGGGGAGAGTCCTACGAGCAGTACTTC	CASSRGGESYEQYF
TRBV20-1	once	TRBJ2-7	TRBD1	TGCAGTGCTAGAAAACCGGGACAGGACTACGAGCAGTACTTC	CSARKPGQDYEQYF
TRBV11-2	NA	TRBJ2-7	NA	TGTGCCAGCAGCCCAGTAACCTACGAGCAGTACTTC	CASSPVTYEQYF
TRBV7-9	NA	TRBJ2-1	NA	TGTGCCAGCAGCTTAGGGGGGGTGTCGTTTGGGTTCTTC	CASSLGGVSFGFF